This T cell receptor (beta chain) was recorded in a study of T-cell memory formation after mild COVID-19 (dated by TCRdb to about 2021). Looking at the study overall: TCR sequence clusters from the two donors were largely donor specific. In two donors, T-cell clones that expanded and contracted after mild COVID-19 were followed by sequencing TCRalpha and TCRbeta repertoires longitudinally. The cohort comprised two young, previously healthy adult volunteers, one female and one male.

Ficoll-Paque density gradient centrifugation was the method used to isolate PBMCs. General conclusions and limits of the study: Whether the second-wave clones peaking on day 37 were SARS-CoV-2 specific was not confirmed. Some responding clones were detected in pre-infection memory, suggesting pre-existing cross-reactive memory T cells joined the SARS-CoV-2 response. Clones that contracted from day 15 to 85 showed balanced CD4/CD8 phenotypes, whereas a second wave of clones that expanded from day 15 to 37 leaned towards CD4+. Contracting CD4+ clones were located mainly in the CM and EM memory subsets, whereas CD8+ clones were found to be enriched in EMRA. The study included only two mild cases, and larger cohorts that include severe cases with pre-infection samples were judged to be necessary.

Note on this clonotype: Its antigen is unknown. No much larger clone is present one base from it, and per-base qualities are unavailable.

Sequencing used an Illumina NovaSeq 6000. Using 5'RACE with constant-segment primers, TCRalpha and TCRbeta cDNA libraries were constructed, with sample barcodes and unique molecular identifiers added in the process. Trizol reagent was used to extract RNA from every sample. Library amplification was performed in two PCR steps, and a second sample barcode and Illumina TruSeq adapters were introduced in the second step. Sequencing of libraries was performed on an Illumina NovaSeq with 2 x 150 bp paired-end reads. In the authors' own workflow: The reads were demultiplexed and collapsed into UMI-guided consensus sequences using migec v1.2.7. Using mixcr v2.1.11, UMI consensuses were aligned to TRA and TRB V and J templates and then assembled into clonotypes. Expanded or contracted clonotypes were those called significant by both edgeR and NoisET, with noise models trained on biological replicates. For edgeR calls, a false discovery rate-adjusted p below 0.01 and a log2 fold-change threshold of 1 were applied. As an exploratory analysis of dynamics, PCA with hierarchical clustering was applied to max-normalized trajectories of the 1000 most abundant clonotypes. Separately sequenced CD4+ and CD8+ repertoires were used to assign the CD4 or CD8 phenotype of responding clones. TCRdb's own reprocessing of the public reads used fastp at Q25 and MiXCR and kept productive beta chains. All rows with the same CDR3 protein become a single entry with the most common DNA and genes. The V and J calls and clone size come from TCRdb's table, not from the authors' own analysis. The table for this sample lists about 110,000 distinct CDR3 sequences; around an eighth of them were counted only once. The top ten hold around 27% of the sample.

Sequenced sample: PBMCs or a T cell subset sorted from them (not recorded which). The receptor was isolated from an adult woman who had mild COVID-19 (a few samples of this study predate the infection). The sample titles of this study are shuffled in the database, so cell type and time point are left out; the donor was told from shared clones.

The CDR3 has the sequence CASSVGGPTNYGYTF. At the DNA level, the sequence is TGTGCCAGCAGCGTAGGGGGACCGACGAACTATGGCTACACCTTC. Rearrangement joined TRBV9 to TRBJ1-2; TRBD1 is perhaps the D gene, given 5 matching bases. From the cysteine up to the phenylalanine, the CDR3 has a length of 15 residues. Here the CDR3 DNA is all that survives: 45 bases in frame from base 1. Cut back by 0 bases and 2 bases, the V and J ends lie 11 bases apart. Via the germline V gene, CDR1 is SGDLS and CDR2 YYNGEE.